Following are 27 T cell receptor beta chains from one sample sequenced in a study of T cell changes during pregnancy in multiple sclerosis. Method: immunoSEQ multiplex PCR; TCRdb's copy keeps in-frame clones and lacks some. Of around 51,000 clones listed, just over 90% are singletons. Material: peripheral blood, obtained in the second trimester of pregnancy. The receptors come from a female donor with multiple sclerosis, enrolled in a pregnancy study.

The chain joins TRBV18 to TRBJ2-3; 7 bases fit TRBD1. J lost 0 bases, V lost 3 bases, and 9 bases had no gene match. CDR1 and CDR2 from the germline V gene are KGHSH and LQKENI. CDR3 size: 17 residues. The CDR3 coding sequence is TGTGCCAGCTCACCTTACGGGACAGCCTGGAGCACAGATACGCAGTATTTT. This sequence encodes CASSPYGTAWSTDTQYF.

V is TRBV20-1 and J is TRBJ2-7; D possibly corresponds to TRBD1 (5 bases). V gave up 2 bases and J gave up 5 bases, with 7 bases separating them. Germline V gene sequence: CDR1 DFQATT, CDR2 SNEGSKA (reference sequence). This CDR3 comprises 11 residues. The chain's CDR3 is CSARQGHEQYF. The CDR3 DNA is TGCAGTGCTAGACAGGGCCACGAGCAGTACTTC.

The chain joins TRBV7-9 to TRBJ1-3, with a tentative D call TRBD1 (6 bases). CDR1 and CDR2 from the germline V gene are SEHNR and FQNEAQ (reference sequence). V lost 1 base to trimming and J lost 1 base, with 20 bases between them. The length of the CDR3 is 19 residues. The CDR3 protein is CASSLVGALRGPSGNTIYF. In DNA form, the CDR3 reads TGTGCCAGCAGCTTAGTTGGGGCGCTCAGGGGCCCATCTGGAAACACCATATATTTT.

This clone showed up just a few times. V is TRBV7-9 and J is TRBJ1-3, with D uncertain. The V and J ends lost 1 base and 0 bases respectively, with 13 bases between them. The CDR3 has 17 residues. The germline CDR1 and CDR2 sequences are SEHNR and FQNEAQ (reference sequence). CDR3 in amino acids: CASSLVSTGYSGNTIYF. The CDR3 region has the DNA TGTGCCAGCAGCTTAGTTTCCACGGGGTACTCTGGAAACACCATATATTTT.

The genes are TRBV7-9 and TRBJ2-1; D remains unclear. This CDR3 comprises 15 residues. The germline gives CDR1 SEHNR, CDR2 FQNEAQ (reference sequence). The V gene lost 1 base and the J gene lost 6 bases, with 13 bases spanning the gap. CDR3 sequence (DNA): TGTGCCAGCAGCTTAGACTTGATGGGCACCAATGAGCAGTTCTTC. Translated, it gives CASSLDLMGTNEQFF.

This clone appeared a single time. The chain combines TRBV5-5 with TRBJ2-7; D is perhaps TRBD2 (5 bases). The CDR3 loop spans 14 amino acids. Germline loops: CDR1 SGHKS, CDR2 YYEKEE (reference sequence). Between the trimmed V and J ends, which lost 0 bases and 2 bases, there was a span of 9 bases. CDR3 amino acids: CASSLASGTYEQYF. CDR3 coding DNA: TGTGCCAGCAGCTTGGCCAGCGGTACCTACGAGCAGTACTTC.

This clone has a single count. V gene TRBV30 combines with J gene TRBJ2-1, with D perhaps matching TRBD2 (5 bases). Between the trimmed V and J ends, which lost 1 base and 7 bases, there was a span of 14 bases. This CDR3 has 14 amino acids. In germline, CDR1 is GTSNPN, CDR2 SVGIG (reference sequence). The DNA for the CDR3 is TGTGCCTGGAGTGCGGGAACACTTGTAAATGAGCAGTTCTTC. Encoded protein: CAWSAGTLVNEQFF.

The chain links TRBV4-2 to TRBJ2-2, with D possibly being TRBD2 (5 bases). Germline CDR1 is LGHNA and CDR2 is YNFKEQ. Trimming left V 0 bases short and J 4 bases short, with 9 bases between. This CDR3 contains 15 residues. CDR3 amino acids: CASSQEEAGTGELFF. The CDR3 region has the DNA TGTGCCAGCAGCCAAGAGGAGGCGGGCACCGGGGAGCTGTTTTTT.

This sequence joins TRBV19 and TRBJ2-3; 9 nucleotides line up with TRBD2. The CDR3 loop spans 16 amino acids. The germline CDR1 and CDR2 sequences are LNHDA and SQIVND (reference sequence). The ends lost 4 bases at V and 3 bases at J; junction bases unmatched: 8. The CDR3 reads CASSNRLAGTTDTQYF. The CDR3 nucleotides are TGTGCCAGTAGTAATCGTCTAGCGGGAACGACAGATACGCAGTATTTT.

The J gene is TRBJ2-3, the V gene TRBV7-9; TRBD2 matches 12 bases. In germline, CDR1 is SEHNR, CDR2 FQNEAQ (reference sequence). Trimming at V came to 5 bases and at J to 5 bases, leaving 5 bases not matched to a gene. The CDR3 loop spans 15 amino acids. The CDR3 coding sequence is TGTGCCAGCAGCCGGACTAGCGGGATCGGAGATACGCAGTATTTT. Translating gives CASSRTSGIGDTQYF.

CDR3 region: CASNPLGQGNTEAFF. The CDR3 DNA is TGTGCCAGCAACCCACTCGGACAGGGGAACACTGAAGCTTTCTTT. The genes are TRBV11-2 and TRBJ1-1; 8 bases map to TRBD1. The ends lost 7 bases at V and 1 base at J; junction bases unmatched: 8. Germline V CDR1 and CDR2: SGHAT, FQNNGV. The length of the CDR3 is 15 residues.

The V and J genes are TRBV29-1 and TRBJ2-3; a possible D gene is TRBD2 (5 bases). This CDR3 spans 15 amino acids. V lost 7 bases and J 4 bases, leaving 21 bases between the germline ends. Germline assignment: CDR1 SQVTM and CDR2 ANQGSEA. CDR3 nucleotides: TGCAGCGCCCAGCGGCTCTCCCAAGGAGCAGATACGCAGTATTTT. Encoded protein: CSAQRLSQGADTQYF.

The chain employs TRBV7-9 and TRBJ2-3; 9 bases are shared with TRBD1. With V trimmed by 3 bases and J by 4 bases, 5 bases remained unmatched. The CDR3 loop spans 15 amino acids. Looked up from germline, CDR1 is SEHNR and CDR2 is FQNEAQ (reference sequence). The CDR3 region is CASSFPGQGADTQYF. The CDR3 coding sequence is TGTGCCAGCAGCTTCCCGGGACAGGGAGCAGATACGCAGTATTTT.

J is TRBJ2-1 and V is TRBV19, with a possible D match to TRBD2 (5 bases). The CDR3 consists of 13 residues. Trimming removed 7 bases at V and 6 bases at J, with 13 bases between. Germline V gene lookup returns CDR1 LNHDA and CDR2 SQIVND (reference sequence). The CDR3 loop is CASTLAVGNEQFF. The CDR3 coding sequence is TGTGCCAGTACCCTAGCTGTGGGCAATGAGCAGTTCTTC.

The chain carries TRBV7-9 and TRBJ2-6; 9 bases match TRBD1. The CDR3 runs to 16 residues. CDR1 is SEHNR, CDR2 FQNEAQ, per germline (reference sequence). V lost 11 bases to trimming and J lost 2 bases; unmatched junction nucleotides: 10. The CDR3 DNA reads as TGTGCCGTAGAAGGGACAGGGCGCGCTGGGGCCAACGTCCTGACTTTC. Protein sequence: CAVEGTGRAGANVLTF.

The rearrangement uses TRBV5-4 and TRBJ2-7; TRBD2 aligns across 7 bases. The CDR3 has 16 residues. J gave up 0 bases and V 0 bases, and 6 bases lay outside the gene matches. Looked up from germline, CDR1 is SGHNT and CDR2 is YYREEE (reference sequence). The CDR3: CASSLESGTLSYEQYF. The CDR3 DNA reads TGTGCCAGCAGCTTGGAGAGCGGGACCCTCTCCTACGAGCAGTACTTC.

In DNA, the CDR3 is TGTGCCAGCTCACCTAGCCCACCCTCTGGGGCCAACGTCCTGACTTTC. This gives the protein CASSPSPPSGANVLTF. V usage is TRBV18 and J usage is TRBJ2-6; D uncertain. The ends were cut back, 3 bases at V and 0 bases at J, with 9 bases in the middle. Germline V gene lookup returns CDR1 KGHSH and CDR2 LQKENI. CDR3 length: 16 amino acids.

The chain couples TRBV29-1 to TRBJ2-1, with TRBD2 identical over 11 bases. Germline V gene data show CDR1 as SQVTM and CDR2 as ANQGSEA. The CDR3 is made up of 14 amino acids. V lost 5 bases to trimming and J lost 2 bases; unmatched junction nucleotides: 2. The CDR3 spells CSVILAGAYNEQFF. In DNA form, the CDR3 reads TGCAGCGTTATACTAGCGGGGGCCTACAATGAGCAGTTCTTC.

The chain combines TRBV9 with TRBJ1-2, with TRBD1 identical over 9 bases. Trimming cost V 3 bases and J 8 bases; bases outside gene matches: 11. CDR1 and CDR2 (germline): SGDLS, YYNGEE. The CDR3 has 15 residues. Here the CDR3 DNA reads TGTGCCAGCAGCGCCGGGACAGGGAGGCATCGCGGCTACACCTTC. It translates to CASSAGTGRHRGYTF. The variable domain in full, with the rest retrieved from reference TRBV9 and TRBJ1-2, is DSGVTQTPKHLITATGQRVTLRCSPRSGDLSVYWYQQSLDQGLQFLIQYYNGEERAKGNILERFSAQQFPDLHSELNLSSLELGDSALYFCASSAGTGRHRGYTFGSGTRLTVV.

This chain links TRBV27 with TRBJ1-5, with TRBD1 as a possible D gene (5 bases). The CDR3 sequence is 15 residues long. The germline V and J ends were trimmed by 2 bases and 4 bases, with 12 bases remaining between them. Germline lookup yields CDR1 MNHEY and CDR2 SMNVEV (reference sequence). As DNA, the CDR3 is TGTGCCAGCAGTTTAGTCAGGGCCAAGAATCAGCCCCAGCATTTT. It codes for CASSLVRAKNQPQHF.

The CDR3 reads CSVFSGPLPSPYNEQFF. The CDR3 coding sequence is TGCAGCGTTTTTAGCGGGCCTCTCCCGAGCCCCTACAATGAGCAGTTCTTC. The V call is TRBV29-1, the J call TRBJ2-1; 7 nucleotides line up with TRBD2. Germline lookup yields CDR1 SQVTM and CDR2 ANQGSEA. The CDR3 runs to 17 residues. V dropped 5 bases and J dropped 2; count of bases not matched to a gene: 15.

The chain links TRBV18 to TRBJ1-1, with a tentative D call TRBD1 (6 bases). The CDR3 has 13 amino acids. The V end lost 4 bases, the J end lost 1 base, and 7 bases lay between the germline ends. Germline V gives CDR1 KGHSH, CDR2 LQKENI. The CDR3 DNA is TGTGCCAGCTCACAGGGACAGAACACTGAAGCTTTCTTT. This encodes CASSQGQNTEAFF.

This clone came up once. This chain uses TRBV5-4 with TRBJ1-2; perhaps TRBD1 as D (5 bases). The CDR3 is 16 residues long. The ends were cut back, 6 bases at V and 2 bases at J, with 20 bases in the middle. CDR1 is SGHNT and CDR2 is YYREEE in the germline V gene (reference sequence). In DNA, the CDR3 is TGTGCCAGCACCACTACAAAAGGGGTTTTGAACTATGGCTACACCTTC. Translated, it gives CASTTTKGVLNYGYTF. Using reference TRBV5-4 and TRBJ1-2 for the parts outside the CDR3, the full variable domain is ETGVTQSPTHLIKTRGQQVTLRCSSQSGHNTVSWYQQALGQGPQFIFQYYREEENGRGNFPPRFSGLQFPNYSSELNVNALELDDSALYLCASTTTKGVLNYGYTFGSGTRLTVV.

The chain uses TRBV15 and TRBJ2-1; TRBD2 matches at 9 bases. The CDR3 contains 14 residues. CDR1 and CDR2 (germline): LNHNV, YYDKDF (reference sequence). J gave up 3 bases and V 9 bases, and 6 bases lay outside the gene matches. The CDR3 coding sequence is TGTGCCACTAAGGGACTAGCAGACTACAATGAGCAGTTCTTC. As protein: CATKGLADYNEQFF.

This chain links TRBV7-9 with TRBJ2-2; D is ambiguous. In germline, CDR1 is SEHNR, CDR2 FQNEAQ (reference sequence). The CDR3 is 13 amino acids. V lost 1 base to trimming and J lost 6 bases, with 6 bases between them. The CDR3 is CASSLGSPGELFF. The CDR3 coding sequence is TGTGCCAGCAGCTTAGGTAGTCCCGGGGAGCTGTTTTTT. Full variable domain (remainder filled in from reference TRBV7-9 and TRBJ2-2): DTGVSQNPRHKITKRGQNVTFRCDPISEHNRLYWYRQTLGQGPEFLTYFQNEAQLEKSRLLSDRFSAERPKGSFSTLEIQRTEQGDSAMYLCASSLGSPGELFFGEGSRLTVL.

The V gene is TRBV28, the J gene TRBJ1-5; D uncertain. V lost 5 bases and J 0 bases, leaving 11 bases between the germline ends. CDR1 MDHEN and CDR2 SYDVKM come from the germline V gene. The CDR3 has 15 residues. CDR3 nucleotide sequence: TGTGCCAGCAGTACACAGCCGTATAGCAATCAGCCCCAGCATTTT. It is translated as CASSTQPYSNQPQHF.

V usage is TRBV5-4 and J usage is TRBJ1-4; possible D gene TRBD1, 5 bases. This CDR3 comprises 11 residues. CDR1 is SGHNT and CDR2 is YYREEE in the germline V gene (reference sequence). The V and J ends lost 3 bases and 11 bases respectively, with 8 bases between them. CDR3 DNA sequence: TGTGCCAGCAGCTCGGGGGAGAAACTGTTTTTT. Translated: CASSSGEKLFF.